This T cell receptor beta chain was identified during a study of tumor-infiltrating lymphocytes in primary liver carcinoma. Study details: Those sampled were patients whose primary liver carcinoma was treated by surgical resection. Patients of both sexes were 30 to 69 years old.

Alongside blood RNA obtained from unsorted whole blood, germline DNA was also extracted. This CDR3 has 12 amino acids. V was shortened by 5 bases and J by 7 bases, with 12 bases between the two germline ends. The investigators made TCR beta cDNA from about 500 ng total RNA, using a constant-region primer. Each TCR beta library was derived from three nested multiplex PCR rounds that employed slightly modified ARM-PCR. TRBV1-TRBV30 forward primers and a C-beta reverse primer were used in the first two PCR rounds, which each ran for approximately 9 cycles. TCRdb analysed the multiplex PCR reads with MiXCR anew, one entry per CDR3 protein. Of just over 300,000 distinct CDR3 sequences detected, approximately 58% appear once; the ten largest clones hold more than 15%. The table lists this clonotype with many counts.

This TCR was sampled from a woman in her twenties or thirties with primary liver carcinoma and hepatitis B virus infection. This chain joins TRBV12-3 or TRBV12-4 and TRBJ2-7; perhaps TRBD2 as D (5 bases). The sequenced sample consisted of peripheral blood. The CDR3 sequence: CASSPGRREQYF. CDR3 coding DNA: TGTGCCAGCAGTCCTGGTCGGAGGGAGCAGTACTTC.